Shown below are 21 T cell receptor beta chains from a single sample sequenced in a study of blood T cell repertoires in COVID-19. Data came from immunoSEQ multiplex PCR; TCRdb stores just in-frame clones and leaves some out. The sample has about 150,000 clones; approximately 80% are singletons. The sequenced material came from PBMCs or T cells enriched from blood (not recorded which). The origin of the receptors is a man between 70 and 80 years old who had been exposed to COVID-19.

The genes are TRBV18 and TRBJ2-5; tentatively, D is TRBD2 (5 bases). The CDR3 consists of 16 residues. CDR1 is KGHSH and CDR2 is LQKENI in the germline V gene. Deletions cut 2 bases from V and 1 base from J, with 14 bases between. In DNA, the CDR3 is TGTGCCAGCTCACCAGGGGAGCTAACAGCCCAAGAGACCCAGTACTTC. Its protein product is CASSPGELTAQETQYF. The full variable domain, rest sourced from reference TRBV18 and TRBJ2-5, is NAGVMQNPRHLVRRRGQEARLRCSPMKGHSHVYWYRQLPEEGLKFMVYLQKENIIDESGMPKERFSAEFPKEGPSILRIQQVVRGDSAAYFCASSPGELTAQETQYFGPGTRLLVL.

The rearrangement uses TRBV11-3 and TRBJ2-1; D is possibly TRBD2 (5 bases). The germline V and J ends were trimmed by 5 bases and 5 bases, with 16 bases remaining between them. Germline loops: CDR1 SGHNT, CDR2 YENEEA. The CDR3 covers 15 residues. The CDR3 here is CASSPSRGSNNEQFF. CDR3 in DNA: TGTGCCAGCAGCCCGAGTCGGGGATCAAACAATGAGCAGTTCTTC.

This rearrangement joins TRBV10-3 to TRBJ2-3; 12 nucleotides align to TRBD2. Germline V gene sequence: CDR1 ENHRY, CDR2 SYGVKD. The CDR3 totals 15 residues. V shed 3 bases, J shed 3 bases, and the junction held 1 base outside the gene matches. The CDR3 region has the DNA TGTGCCATCAGTGACGGACTAGCGGGAACAGATACGCAGTATTTT. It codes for CAISDGLAGTDTQYF.

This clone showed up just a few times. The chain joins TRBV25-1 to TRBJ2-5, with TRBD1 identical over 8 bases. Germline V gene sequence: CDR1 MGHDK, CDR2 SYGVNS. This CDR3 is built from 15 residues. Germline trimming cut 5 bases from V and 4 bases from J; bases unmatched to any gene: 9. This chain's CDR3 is CASSRRQGFAETQYF. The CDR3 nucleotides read TGTGCCAGCAGTCGCAGACAGGGGTTCGCAGAGACCCAGTACTTC.

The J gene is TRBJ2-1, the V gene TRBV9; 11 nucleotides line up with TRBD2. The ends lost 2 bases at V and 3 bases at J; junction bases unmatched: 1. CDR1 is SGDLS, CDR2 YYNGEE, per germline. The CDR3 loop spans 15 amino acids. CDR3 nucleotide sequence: TGTGCCAGCAGCGTCCTAGCGGGGGGCTACAATGAGCAGTTCTTC. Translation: CASSVLAGGYNEQFF.

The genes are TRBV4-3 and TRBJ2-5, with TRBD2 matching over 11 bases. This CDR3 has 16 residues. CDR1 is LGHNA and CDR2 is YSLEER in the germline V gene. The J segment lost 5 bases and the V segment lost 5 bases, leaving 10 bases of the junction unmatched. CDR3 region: CASSIGTSGRGETQYF. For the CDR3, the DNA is TGCGCCAGCAGCATCGGGACTAGCGGAAGAGGGGAGACCCAGTACTTC.

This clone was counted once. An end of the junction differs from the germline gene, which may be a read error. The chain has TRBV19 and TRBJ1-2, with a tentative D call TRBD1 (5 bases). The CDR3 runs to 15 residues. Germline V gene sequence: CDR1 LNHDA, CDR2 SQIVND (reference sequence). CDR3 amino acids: CGTAQSVRARGGYTF. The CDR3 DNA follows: TGCGGTACAGCCCAATCCGTCAGGGCCCGAGGAGGCTACACCTTC.

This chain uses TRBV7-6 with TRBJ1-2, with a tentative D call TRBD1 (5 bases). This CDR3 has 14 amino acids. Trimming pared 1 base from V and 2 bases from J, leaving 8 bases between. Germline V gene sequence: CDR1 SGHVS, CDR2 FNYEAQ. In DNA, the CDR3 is TGTGCCAGCAGCTTAGGGGGGGAAAACTATGGCTACACCTTC. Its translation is CASSLGGENYGYTF.

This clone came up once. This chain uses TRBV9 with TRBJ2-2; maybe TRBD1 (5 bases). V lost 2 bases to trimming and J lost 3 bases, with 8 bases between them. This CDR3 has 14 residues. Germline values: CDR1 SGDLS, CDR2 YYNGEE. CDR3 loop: CASSVGRYTGELFF. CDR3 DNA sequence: TGTGCCAGCAGCGTGGGGCGGTACACCGGGGAGCTGTTTTTT.

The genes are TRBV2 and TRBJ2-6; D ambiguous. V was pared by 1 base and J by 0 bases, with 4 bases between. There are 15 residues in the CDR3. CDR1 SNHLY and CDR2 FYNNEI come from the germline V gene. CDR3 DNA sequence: TGTGCCAGCAGTGAAGAGAGCTCTGGGGCCAACGTCCTGACTTTC. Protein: CASSEESSGANVLTF. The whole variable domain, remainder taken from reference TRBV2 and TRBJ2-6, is EPEVTQTPSHQVTQMGQEVILRCVPISNHLYFYWYRQILGQKVEFLVSFYNNEISEKSEIFDDQFSVERPDGSNFTLKIRSTKLEDSAMYFCASSEESSGANVLTFGAGSRLTVL.

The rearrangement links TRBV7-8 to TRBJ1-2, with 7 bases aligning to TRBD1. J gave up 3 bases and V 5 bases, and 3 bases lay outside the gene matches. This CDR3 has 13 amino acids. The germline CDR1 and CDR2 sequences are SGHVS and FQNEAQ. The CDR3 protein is CASSLGGYYGYTF. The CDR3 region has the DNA TGTGCCAGCAGCCTAGGGGGCTACTATGGCTACACCTTC.

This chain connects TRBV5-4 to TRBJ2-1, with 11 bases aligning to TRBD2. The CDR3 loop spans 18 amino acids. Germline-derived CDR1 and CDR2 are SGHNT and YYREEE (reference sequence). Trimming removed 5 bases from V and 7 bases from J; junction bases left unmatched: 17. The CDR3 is CASSPTASGRTKGNEQFF. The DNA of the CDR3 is TGTGCCAGCAGTCCGACGGCTAGCGGGAGGACAAAGGGGAATGAGCAGTTCTTC.

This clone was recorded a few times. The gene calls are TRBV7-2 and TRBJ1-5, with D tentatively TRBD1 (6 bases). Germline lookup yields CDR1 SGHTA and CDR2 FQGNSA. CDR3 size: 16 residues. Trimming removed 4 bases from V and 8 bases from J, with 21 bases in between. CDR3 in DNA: TGTGCCAGCAGCTCGGAGGGAGGGGGAGCAGGGGAGCCCCAGCATTTT. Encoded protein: CASSSEGGGAGEPQHF. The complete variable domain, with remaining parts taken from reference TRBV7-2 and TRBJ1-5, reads GAGVSQSPSNKVTEKGKDVELRCDPISGHTALYWYRQSLGQGLEFLIYFQGNSAPDKSGLPSDRFSAERTGGSVSTLTIQRTQQEDSAVYLCASSSEGGGAGEPQHFGDGTRLSIL.

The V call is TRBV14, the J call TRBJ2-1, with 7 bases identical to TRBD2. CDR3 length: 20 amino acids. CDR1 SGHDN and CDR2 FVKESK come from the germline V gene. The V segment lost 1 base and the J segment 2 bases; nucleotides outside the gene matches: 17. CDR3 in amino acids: CASSQGSDSLSSGPYNEQFF. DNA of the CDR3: TGTGCCAGCAGCCAAGGAAGTGACAGCCTTTCTAGCGGACCCTACAATGAGCAGTTCTTC.

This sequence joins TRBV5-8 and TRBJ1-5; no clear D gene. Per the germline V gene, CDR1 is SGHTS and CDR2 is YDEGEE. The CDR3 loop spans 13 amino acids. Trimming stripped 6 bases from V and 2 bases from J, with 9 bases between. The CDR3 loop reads CASTDTRNQPQHF. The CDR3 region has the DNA TGTGCCAGCACCGACACTCGCAATCAGCCCCAGCATTTT.

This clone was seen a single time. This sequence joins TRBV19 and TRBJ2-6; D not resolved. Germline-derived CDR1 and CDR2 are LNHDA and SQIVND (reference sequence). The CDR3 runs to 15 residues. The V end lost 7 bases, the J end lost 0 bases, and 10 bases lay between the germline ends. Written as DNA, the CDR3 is TGTGCCAGTAACCCCAGAAGCTCTGGGGCCAACGTCCTGACTTTC. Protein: CASNPRSSGANVLTF.

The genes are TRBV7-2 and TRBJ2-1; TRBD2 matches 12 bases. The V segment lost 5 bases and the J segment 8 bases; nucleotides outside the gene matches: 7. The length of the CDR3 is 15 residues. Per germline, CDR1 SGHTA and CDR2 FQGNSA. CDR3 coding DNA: TGTGCCAGCAGCAGGGTGACTAGCGGGGGATATGAGCAGTTCTTC. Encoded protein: CASSRVTSGGYEQFF.

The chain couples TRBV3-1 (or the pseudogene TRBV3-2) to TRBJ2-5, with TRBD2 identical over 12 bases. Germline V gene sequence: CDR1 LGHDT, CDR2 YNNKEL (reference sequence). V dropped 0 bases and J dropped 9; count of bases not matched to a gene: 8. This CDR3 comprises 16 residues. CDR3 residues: CASSQDFASGGASQYF. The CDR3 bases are TGTGCCAGCAGCCAAGATTTCGCTAGCGGGGGGGCGTCCCAGTACTTC.

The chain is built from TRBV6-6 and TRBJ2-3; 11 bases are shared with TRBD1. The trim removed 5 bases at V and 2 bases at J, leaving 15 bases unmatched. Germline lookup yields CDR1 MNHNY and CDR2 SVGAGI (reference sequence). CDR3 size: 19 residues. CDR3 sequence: CASSHPVFGTGGPTDTQYF. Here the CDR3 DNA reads TGTGCCAGCAGTCACCCCGTCTTTGGGACAGGGGGGCCCACAGATACGCAGTATTTT.

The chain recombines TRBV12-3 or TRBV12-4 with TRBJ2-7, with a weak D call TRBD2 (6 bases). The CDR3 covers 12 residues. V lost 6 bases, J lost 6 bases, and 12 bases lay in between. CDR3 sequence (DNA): TGTGCCAGCAGCCTTCTAGCGCCCGAGCAGTACTTC. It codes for CASSLLAPEQYF.

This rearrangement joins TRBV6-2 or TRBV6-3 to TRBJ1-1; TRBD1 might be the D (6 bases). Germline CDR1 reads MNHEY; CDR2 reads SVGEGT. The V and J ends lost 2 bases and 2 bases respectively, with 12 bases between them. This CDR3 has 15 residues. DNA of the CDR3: TGTGCCAGCAGTTACGTCGACAGGCTTAACACTGAAGCTTTCTTT. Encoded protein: CASSYVDRLNTEAFF.